A single T cell receptor (beta chain) is shown here with its context. As yet, its antigen is unknown. Per the germline V gene, CDR1 is SGHDT and CDR2 is YYEEEE. The V segment lost 0 bases and the J segment 2 bases; nucleotides outside the gene matches: 7. This CDR3 contains 18 residues. The sample comes from a study of shared clonotypes between healthy human individuals. About the study: The people who gave samples were two women and a few men aged 18 to 49.

Here immunoSEQ multiplex PCR was the method, and the copy in TCRdb shows in-frame clones only, minus some. The data show around 2.1 million clones, roughly 91% seen once. Selected positively for CCR7 and CD45RO-negative, naive CD8 cells excluded terminally differentiated effector memory CD45RA+ cells. Findings of the study overall: The expectation was that sequencing depth would affect clonotype sharing among donors. Sampling covered blood only; tissue repertoires likely differ. Estimated richness was generally greater in naive than memory subsets.

This TCR was sampled from a man aged 18 to 30 in good health. Some clones in this sample may be carry-over from other donors' samples. Sequenced sample: naive CD8+ T cells from PBMCs. The chain carries TRBV5-6 and TRBJ2-1; 11 bases are shared with TRBD2. The CDR3, as DNA: TGTGCCAGCAGCTTGGGTTCGACTAGCGGGGACCCCTACAATGAGCAGTTCTTC. This codes for CASSLGSTSGDPYNEQFF.